Listed below are T cell receptor beta chains from one sample, sequenced in a study of post-analysis software for immune sequencing data. TCRdb recomputed calls from the PCR reads with MiXCR, one row per CDR3 protein. The sample lists roughly 400,000 distinct CDR3 sequences, 39% occurring once. Sequenced sample: blood. These receptors were taken from a girl aged 2 to 9 with multiple sclerosis. Both conserved end residues are part of each CDR3. The D gene is left open where the match is weak. Clone size is shown for a subset of rows, as once, few, many or a class of expanded clone.

D gene	J gene	V gene	clone size	CDR3 DNA	CDR3 protein
NA	TRBJ2-1	TRBV10-3	few	TGTGCCATCAGTGAGTCGATACAATATGCGGAGCAGTTCTTC	CAISESIQYAEQFF
NA	TRBJ2-3	TRBV9	many	TGTGCCAGCAGCGTATGGGTTACCCCTAACCTCGAGCGGGATACGCAGTATTTT	CASSVWVTPNLERDTQYF
TRBD1	TRBJ1-1	TRBV5-1	NA	TGCGCCAGCAGCACTGGACAGGGATGGCACACTGAAGCTTTCTTT	CASSTGQGWHTEAFF
NA	TRBJ2-7	TRBV20-1	few	TGCAGTGCTAGAACCGGGGAAAACTACGAGCAGTACTTC	CSARTGENYEQYF
TRBD2	TRBJ2-3	TRBV5-1	NA	TGCGCCAGCAGCTTCCCATCTAGCGGGAGAACAGATACGCAGTATTTT	CASSFPSSGRTDTQYF
TRBD2	TRBJ2-5	TRBV29-1	few	TGCAGCGTTCTCAATTCCCCTAGCGGGGCACTCTGGGAGCAGTACTTC	CSVLNSPSGALWEQYF
NA	TRBJ2-3	TRBV29-1	NA	TGCAGCGTTGACGGGGTCACAGATACGCAGTATTTT	CSVDGVTDTQYF
NA	TRBJ2-7	TRBV4-1	few	TGCGCCAGCAGCCAAGTTTCGGACGGCGAGCAGTACTTC	CASSQVSDGEQYF
TRBD2	TRBJ2-7	TRBV12-3/TRBV12-4	NA	TGTGCCAGCAGTTCCGGGGGGTCGATCTACGAGCAGTACTTC	CASSSGGSIYEQYF
NA	TRBJ2-1	TRBV7-9	NA	TGTGCCAGCAGCCCCCTCAAAAGTTCCTACAATGAGCAGTTCTTC	CASSPLKSSYNEQFF
NA	TRBJ1-1	TRBV14	few	TGTGCCAGCAGCCAAGCCCGGGGTCGCACTGAAGCTTTCTTT	CASSQARGRTEAFF
NA	TRBJ2-5	TRBV20-1	NA	TGCAGTGTACAAGAGACCCAGTACTTC	CSVQETQYF
NA	TRBJ1-2	TRBV10-3	NA	TGTGCCATCAGTGACCAGGGCAGTAACTATGGCTACACCTTC	CAISDQGSNYGYTF
NA	TRBJ2-6	TRBV29-1	NA	TGCAGCGTAGGCAACTCTGGGGCCAACGTCCTGACTTTC	CSVGNSGANVLTF